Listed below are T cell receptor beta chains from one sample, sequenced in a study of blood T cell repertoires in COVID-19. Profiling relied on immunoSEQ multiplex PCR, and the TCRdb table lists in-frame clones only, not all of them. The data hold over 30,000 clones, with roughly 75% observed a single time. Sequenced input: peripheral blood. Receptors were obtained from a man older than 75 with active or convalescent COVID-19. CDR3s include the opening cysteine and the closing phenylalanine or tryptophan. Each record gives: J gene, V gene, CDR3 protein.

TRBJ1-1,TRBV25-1,CASSEYRGFNTEAFF
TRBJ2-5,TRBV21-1,CANGQGQGETQYF
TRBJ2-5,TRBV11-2,CASSFRDSQETQYF
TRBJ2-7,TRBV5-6,CASSSPQGRGSYEQYF
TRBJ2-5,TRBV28,CASSLTGGEETQYF
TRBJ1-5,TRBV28,CASSFAGGGNQPQHF
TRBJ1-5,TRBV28,CASSTWPRQGERGQHF
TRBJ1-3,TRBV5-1,CASSPGQKTGNTIYF
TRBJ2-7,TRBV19,CASSMGLRGIPGEQYF
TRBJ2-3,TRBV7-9,CASSPTGTGGWNTQYF
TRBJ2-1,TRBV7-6,CASSPRPSSRGQDEQFF
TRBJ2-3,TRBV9,CASSVSGGFMQYF
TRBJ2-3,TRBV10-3,CAISETGGRSDTQYF
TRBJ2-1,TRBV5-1,CASRGDPSYNEQFF
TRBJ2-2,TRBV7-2,CASSSTGGGELFF
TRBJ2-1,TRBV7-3,CASSFYPGTYNEQFF
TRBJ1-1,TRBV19,CASSIVQGAFRNTEAFF
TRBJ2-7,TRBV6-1,CASSEEATGESYEQYF
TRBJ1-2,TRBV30,CAWFRQAALNYGYTF
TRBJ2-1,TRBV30,CAWSVQSSGSGEQFF
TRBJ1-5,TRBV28,CASGLQGNQPQHF
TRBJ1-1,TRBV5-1,CASSVDGRNTEAFF
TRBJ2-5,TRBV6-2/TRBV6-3,CASSLTGWETQYF
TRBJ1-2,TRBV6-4,CASSDSAGDNYGYTF
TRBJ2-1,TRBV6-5,CATRGGDLANEQFF
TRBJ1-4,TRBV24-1,CATSDPGTENEKLFF
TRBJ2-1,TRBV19,CASSRRDSSYNEQFF
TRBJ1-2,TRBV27,CAIRTGGTNYGYTF
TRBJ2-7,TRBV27,CASSPRTGEYEQYF
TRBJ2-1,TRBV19,CASRSGGRAGEQFF
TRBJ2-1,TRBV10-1,CASSPRGLAADSYNEQFF
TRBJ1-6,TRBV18,CASSAGNLDSPLHF
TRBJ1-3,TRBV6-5,CATSTGPSSGNTIYF
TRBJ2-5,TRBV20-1,CSASSGVRTQYF
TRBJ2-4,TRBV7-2,CASSLPRAKNIQYF
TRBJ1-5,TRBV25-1,CASSEGGGQGHNQPQHF
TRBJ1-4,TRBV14,CASSQGSLRLFF
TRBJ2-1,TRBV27,CASSFGEGNEQFF
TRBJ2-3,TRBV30,CAWSQGGTQYF
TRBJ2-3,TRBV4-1,CASSPSGNTQYF
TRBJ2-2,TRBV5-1,CASSLFGQLTGELFF
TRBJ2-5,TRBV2,CAIPEGGRVSRETQYF
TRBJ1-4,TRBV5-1,CASSLAAGSEKLFF
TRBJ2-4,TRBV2,CASTIQGAKNIQYF
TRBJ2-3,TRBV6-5,CASRGTSGATDTQYF
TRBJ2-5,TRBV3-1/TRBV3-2,CASSLRTRSEETQYF
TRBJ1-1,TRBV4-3,CASSQGGVNTEAFF
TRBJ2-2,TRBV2,CASRTLAGDGNGELFF
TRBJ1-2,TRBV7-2,CASSLRPPGGLANYGYTF